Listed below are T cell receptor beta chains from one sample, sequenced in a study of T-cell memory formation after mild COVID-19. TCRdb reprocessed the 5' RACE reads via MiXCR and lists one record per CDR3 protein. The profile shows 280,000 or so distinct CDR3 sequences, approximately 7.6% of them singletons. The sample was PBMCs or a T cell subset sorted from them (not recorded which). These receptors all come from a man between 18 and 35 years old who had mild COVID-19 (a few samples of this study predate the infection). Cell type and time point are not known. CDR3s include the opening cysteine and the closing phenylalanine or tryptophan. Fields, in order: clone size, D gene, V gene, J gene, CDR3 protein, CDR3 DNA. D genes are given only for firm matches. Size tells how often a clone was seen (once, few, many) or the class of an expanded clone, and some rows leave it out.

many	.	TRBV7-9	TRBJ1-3	CASSLAPGGNSGNTIYF	TGTGCCAGCAGCTTAGCGCCCGGCGGCAACTCTGGAAACACCATATATTTT
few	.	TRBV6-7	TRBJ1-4	CASSYRTVNEKLFF	TGTGCCAGCAGTTACCGGACCGTGAATGAAAAACTGTTTTTT
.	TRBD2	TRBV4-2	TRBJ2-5	CASSQESRAGGQETQYF	TGTGCCAGCAGCCAAGAGTCGCGAGCGGGGGGGCAAGAGACCCAGTACTTC
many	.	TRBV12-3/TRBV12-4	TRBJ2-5	CASRKGEVLSETQYF	TGTGCCAGCAGAAAAGGGGAGGTGCTGAGCGAGACCCAGTACTTC
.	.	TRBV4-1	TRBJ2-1	CASSQVDLVTYNEQFF	TGCGCCAGCAGCCAAGTCGACCTTGTCACCTACAATGAGCAGTTCTTC
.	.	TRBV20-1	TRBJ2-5	CSAREGGIGETQYF	TGCAGTGCTAGAGAAGGCGGGATCGGGGAGACCCAGTACTTC
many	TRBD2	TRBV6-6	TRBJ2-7	CASSYSPSGAYEQYF	TGTGCCAGCAGTTACTCACCTAGCGGGGCCTACGAGCAGTACTTC
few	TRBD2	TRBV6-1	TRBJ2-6	CASRRTSGAGANVLTF	TGTGCCAGCAGAAGGACTAGCGGGGCTGGGGCCAACGTCCTGACTTTC
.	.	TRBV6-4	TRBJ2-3	CASSEKGPADTQYF	TGTGCCAGCAGTGAGAAGGGGCCAGCAGATACGCAGTATTTT
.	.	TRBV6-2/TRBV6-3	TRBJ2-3	CASSYQLTDTQYF	TGTGCCAGCAGTTACCAGCTCACAGATACGCAGTATTTT
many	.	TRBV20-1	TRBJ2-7	CSARDPSGVWAEQYF	TGCAGTGCTAGAGATCCTTCAGGGGTTTGGGCCGAGCAGTACTTC
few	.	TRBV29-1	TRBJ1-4	CSVVPISQKLFF	TGCAGCGTCGTTCCAATTAGCCAAAAACTGTTTTTT
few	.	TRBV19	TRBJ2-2	CASSGAGFTGELFF	TGTGCCAGTAGTGGGGCGGGGTTCACCGGGGAGCTGTTTTTT
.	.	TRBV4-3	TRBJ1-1	CASSQLSRGNTEAFF	TGCGCCAGCAGCCAGTTGAGTAGGGGGAACACTGAAGCTTTCTTT
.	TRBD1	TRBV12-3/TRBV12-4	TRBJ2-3	CASSPSGTGPLTDTQYF	TGTGCCAGCAGCCCCTCCGGGACAGGACCGCTCACAGATACGCAGTATTTT
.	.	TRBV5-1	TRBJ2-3	CASSGTRKTDTQYF	TGCGCCAGCTCCGGAACTAGAAAGACAGATACGCAGTATTTT
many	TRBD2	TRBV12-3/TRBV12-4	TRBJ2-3	CASSPSSSGGISRTQYF	TGTGCCAGCAGCCCTAGCTCGAGCGGGGGGATCAGCAGGACGCAGTATTTT
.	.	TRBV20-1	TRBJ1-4	CSASPPQGTEKLFF	TGCAGTGCTAGCCCTCCCCAGGGTACTGAAAAACTGTTTTTT
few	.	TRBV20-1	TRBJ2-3	CSALFFSTDTQYF	TGCAGTGCGCTTTTTTTTAGCACAGATACGCAGTATTTT
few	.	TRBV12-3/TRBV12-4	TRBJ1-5	CASRWGIGNQPQHF	TGTGCCTCCCGGTGGGGAATCGGCAATCAGCCCCAGCATTTT
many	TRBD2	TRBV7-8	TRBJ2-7	CASSLVLAGYSSYEQYF	TGTGCCAGCAGCTTAGTACTAGCGGGGTACAGCTCCTACGAGCAGTACTTC